A single sample gave rise to the 4 T cell receptor beta chains below, sequenced in a study of regulatory T cells in long-lasting Graves disease. Building the TCR beta libraries relied on iRepertoire HTBI primers, and CDR3 regions underwent Arm-PCR. TCRdb reprocessed the multiplex PCR reads with MiXCR, giving one entry per CDR3 protein. The table includes about 440,000 distinct CDR3 sequences, more than 12% detected once. This sample's time point: newly diagnosed GD, antithyroid drugs for less than 3 months. Construction of the TCR library relied on RNA isolated from PBMCs. This same sample was also taken into another study, of T cells in Graves' hyperthyroidism and ophthalmopathy.

The source material was peripheral blood mononuclear cells (PBMCs), sampled at new diagnosis, from a patient treated with antithyroid drugs. The origin of the receptors is a woman in her thirties with Graves disease.

This clonotype was seen a few times. For the CDR3, the DNA is TGTGCCAGCAGTGAGGATTTTTGGGCTTTCTTT. This codes for CASSEDFWAFF. V and J are TRBV6-1 and TRBJ1-1; D ambiguous. The CDR3 has 11 amino acids. V shed 3 bases and J shed 11 bases, with 10 bases lying between them. Germline V lookup: CDR1 MNHNS, CDR2 SASEGT.

This clonotype appeared a few times. The chain carries TRBV6-1 and TRBJ2-1; the match to TRBD2 covers 9 bases. CDR1 MNHNS and CDR2 SASEGT come from the germline V gene. The junction had 9 bases not matched to a gene; V was cut back by 7 bases and J by 8 bases. CDR3 length: 14 amino acids. The CDR3 coding sequence is TGTGCCAGCATCGAGCGGGAGGTAATCCATGAGCAGTTCTTC. This sequence encodes CASIEREVIHEQFF.

The chain uses TRBV25-1 and TRBJ1-4; 7 bases agree with TRBD1. The trim removed 5 bases at V and 2 bases at J, leaving 11 bases unmatched. The CDR3 covers 17 residues. Germline V gives CDR1 MGHDK, CDR2 SYGVNS. The CDR3 region is CASSLRQGIGTNEKLFF. CDR3 sequence (DNA): TGTGCCAGCAGTCTACGACAGGGCATAGGGACTAATGAAAAACTGTTTTTT.

This clonotype was found a few times. The gene calls are TRBV7-9 and TRBJ2-7, with a possible D match to TRBD2 (6 bases). The germline gives CDR1 SEHNR, CDR2 FQNEAQ (reference sequence). The CDR3 is made up of 13 amino acids. Trimming took off 8 bases at V and 0 bases at J, with 11 bases between the two ends. DNA for the CDR3: TGTGCCAGCCGGAACGGGGGCTCCTACGAGCAGTACTTC. Translated: CASRNGGSYEQYF.